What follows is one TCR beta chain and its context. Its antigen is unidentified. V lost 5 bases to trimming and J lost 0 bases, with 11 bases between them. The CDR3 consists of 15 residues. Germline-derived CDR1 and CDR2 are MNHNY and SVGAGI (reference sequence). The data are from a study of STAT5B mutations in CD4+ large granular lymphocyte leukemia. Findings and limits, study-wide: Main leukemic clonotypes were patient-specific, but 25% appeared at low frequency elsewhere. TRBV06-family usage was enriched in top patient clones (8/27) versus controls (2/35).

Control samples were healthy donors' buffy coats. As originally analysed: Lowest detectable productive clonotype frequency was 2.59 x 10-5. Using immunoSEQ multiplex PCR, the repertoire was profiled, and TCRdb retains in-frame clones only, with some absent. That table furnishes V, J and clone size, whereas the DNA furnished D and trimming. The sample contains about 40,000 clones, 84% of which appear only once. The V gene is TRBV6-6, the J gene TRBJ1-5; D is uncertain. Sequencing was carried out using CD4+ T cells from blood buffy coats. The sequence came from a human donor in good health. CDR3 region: CASSDLLVSNQPQHF. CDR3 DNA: TGTGCCAGCAGTGACCTCCTAGTTAGCAATCAGCCCCAGCATTTT.